This T cell receptor beta chain is drawn from a study of blood T cell repertoires in COVID-19. Study information: Samples taken during acute and convalescent COVID-19 were collected in the United States, Italy and Spain. T cells, B-cell-depleted T cells, or PBMCs provided the cDNA or gDNA that served as material.

CDR1 is LGHDT, CDR2 YNNKEL, per germline (reference sequence). The CDR3 length is 16 residues. V was pared by 0 bases and J by 2 bases, with 12 bases between. In the original workflow: It was from reference gene primer amplification that nucleated cell counts were estimated. Method: immunoSEQ multiplex PCR; TCRdb's copy keeps in-frame clones and lacks some. V and J calls and clone size are copied from that table; D and trimming were computed from the DNA. The repertoire holds some 460,000 clones, with approximately 90% as singletons. Sequenced: peripheral blood. This chain connects TRBV3-1 (or the pseudogene TRBV3-2) to TRBJ2-3; D is ambiguous. This sequence was found in a woman aged 25 to 39 with acute or convalescent COVID-19. CDR3 in DNA: TGTGCCAGCAGCCAAGACGTGCGGAGCCCCACAGATACGCAGTATTTT. Residues: CASSQDVRSPTDTQYF.